This paragraph reports one T cell receptor beta chain. These data are taken from a study of CD8+CD57+ T cells in acquired aplastic anemia. On the study more broadly: Sorted cells (CD4+ and CD8+) yielded DNA amounts that averaged roughly 3 ug.

By flow cytometry, patients selected for sequencing had shown an expansion of CD8+CD57+ cells. Using genomic DNA as the template, TCR beta VDJ and CDR3 profiling was carried out. TCRdb independently ran MiXCR on the reads; one entry per CDR3 protein. The sample has 200,000 or so distinct CDR3 sequences, roughly 60% seen once; the top ten hold roughly 61%. This receptor was taken from a human donor with aplastic anemia. Material: sorted CD4+, CD8+, or CD8+CD57+ T cells (not recorded which) from PBMCs.

The CDR3 nucleotides are TGTGCCAGCAGTCCCGGGACAGGGGGCTTGGGTTCACCCCTCCACTTT. It encodes CASSPGTGGLGSPLHF. V usage is TRBV2 and J usage is TRBJ1-6, with TRBD1 identical over 12 bases. Germline values: CDR1 SNHLY, CDR2 FYNNEI. The V gene end was trimmed by 5 bases and the J gene end by 9 bases; junction bases not matched to a gene: 8. This CDR3 comprises 16 residues.